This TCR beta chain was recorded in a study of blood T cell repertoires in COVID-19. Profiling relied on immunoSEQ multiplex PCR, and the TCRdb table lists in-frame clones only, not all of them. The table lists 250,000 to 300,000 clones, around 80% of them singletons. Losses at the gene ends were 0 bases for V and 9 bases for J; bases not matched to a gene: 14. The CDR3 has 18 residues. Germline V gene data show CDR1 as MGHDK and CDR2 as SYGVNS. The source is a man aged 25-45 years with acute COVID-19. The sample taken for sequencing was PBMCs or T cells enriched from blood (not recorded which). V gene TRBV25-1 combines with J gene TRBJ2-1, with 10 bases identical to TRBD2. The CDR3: CASSEYFGGAGGPSEQFF. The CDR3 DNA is TGTGCCAGCAGTGAATATTTCGGAGGAGCGGGAGGGCCGAGTGAGCAGTTCTTC.